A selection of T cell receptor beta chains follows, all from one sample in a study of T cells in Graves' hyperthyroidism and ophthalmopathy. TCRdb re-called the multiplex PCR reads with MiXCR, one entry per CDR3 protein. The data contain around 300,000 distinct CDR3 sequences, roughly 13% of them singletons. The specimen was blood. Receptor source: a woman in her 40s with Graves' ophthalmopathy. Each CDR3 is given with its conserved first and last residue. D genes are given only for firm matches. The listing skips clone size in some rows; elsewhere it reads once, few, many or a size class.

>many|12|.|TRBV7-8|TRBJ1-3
TGTGCCAGCAGCGGACAGAGAAACACCATATATTTT
CASSGQRNTIYF
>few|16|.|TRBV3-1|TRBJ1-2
TGTGCCAGCAGCCCAACTAGGACAGCTGCTAACTATGGCTACACCTTC
CASSPTRTAANYGYTF
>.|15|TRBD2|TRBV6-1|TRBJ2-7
TGTGCCAGCGATTGGGAGCGGGGGCGAACCTACGAGCAGTACTTC
CASDWERGRTYEQYF
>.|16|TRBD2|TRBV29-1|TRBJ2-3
TGCAGCGTTGAAGATCCGCCTAGCGGGGTCCCAGATACGCAGTATTTT
CSVEDPPSGVPDTQYF
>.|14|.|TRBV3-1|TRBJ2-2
TGTGCCAGCAGCCCCGAGGGGTGGGCCGGGGAGCTGTTTTTT
CASSPEGWAGELFF
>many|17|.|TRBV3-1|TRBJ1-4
TGTGCCAGCAGCCAGGATGACACGGTTACAACTAATGAAAAACTGTTTTTT
CASSQDDTVTTNEKLFF
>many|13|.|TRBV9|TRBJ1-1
TGTGCCAGCAGCGCGACAGGTCCGACTGAAGCTTTCTTT
CASSATGPTEAFF
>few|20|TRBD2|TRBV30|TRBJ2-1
TGTGCCTGGAGTGGCGAAGGGACTAGCGGGAGGTCGAGCTCCTACAATGAGCAGTTCTTC
CAWSGEGTSGRSSSYNEQFF
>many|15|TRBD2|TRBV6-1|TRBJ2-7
TGTGCCAGCAGCAGGGGGACTAGCGGGCTTTACGAGCAGTACTTC
CASSRGTSGLYEQYF
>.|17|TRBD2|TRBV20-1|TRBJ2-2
TGCAGTGCTAGGGGCCTAGCGGGAGGGCCTTGGACCGGGGAGCTGTTTTTT
CSARGLAGGPWTGELFF
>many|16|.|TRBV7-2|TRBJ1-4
TGTGCCAGCAGCTTTCACGGGGCCGGAAATAATGAAAAACTGTTTTTT
CASSFHGAGNNEKLFF
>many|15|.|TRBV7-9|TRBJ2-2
TGTGCCAGCAGCTCCCGGGCAGGGGTGACCGGGGAGCTGTTTTTT
CASSSRAGVTGELFF
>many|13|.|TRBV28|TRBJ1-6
TGTGCCAGCAGTCGAATCCGGGATTCACCCCTCCACTTT
CASSRIRDSPLHF